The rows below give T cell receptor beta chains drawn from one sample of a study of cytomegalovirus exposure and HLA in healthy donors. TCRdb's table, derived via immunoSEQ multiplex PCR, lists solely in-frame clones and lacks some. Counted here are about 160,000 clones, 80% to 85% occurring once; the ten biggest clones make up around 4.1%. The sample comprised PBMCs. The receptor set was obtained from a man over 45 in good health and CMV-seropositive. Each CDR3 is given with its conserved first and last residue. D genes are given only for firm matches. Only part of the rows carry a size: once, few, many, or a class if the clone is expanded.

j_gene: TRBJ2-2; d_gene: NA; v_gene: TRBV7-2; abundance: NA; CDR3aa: CASSLANTVPGELFF; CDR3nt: TGTGCCAGCAGCTTAGCGAACACAGTTCCCGGGGAGCTGTTTTTT
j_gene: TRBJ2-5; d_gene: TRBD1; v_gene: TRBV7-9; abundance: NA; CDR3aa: CASSLRQGALLTLETQYF; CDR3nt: TGTGCCAGCAGCTTGAGGCAGGGGGCGCTTCTAACCCTAGAGACCCAGTACTTC
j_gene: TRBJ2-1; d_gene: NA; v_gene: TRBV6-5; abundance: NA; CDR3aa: CASRRENGEQFF; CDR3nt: TGTGCCAGCCGGCGGGAAAACGGTGAGCAGTTCTTC
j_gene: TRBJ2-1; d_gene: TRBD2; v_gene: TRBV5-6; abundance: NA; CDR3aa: CASSLLTSAYNEQFF; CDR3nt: TGTGCCAGCAGCTTGTTGACTAGCGCCTACAATGAGCAGTTCTTC
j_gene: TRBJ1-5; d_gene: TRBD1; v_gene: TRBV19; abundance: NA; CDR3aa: CATKQGAFNQPQHF; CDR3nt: TGTGCCACCAAACAGGGGGCTTTCAATCAGCCCCAGCATTTT
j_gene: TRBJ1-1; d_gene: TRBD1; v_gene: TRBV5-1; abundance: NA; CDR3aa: CASSLGGTVTEAFF; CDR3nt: TGCGCCAGCAGCTTGGGGGGGACAGTAACTGAAGCTTTCTTT
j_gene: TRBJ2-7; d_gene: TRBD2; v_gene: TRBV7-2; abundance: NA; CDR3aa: CASGRDYYEQYF; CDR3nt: TGTGCCAGCGGGCGGGACTACTACGAGCAGTACTTC
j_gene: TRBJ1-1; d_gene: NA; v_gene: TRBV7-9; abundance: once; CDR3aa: CASSLSGFTEAFF; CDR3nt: TGTGCCAGCAGCTTATCGGGATTTACTGAAGCTTTCTTT
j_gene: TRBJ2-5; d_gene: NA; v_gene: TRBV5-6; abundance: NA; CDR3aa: CASSFPSEGETQYF; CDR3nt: TGTGCCAGCAGCTTCCCATCTGAGGGAGAGACCCAGTACTTC
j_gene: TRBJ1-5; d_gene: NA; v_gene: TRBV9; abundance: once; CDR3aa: CASSGGGYSNQPQHF; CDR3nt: TGTGCCAGCAGCGGGGGGGGTTATAGCAATCAGCCCCAGCATTTT
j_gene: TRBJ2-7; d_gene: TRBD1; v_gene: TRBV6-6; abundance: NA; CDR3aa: CASSPPGTGSYEQYF; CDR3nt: TGTGCCAGCAGTCCCCCCGGGACAGGCTCCTACGAGCAGTACTTC
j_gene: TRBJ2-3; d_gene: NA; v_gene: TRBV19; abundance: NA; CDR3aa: CASSRDRGDTQYF; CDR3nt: TGTGCCAGTAGTAGGGACCGGGGGGATACGCAGTATTTT
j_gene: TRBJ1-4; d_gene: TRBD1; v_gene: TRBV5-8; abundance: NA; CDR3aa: CASSRGQEGEKLFF; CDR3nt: TGTGCCAGCAGCCGTGGACAGGAGGGCGAAAAACTGTTTTTT
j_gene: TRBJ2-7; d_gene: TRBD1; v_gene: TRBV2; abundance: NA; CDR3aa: CASSGGTGGYEQYF; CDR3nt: TGTGCCAGCAGTGGGGGGACAGGGGGGTACGAGCAGTACTTC
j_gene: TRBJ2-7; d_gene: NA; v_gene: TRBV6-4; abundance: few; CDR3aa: CASFRADRRSKREQYF; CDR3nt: TGTGCCAGCTTCCGCGCGGACAGAAGGTCGAAGAGGGAGCAGTACTTC
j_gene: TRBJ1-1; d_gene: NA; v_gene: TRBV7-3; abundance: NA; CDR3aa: CASSFYGNTEAFF; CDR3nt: TGTGCCAGCAGCTTCTATGGGAACACTGAAGCTTTCTTT
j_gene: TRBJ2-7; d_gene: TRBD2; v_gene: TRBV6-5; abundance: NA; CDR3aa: CASSFSGGYEQYF; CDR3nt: TGTGCCAGCAGCTTTAGCGGGGGGTACGAGCAGTACTTC
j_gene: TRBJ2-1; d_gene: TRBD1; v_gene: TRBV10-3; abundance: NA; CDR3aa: CAISESGTGGNEQFF; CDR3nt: TGTGCCATCAGTGAGTCCGGGACAGGGGGCAATGAGCAGTTCTTC
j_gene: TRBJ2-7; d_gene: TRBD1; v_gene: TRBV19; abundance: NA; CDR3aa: CASSVRQGAYEQYF; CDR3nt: TGTGCCAGTAGTGTAAGACAGGGCGCCTACGAGCAGTACTTC
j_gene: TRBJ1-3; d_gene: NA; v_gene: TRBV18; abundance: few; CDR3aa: CASSPASSGNTIYF; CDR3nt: TGTGCCAGCTCACCAGCCAGCTCTGGAAACACCATATATTTT
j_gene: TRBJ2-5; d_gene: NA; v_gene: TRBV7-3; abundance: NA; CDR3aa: CASSFGSQETQYF; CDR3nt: TGTGCCAGCAGCTTTGGCAGCCAAGAGACCCAGTACTTC
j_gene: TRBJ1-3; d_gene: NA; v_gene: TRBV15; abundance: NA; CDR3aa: CATSRENYSGNTIYF; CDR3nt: TGTGCCACCAGCAGAGAAAATTACTCTGGAAACACCATATATTTT
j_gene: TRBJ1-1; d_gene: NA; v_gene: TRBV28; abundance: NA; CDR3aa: CVSSFRLEAFF; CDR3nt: TGTGTCAGCAGTTTTCGGTTGGAAGCTTTCTTT
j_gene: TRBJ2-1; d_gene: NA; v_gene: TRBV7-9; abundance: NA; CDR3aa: CASSPRAGQTYNEQFF; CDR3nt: TGTGCCAGCAGCCCGCGGGCAGGACAGACCTACAATGAGCAGTTCTTC
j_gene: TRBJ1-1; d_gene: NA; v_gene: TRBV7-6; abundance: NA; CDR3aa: CASSSGGSNTEAFF; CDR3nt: TGTGCCAGCAGCTCTGGCGGTTCGAACACTGAAGCTTTCTTT
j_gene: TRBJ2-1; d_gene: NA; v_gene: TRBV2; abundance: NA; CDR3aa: CASSELEGFEQFF; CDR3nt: TGTGCCAGCAGTGAACTGGAGGGGTTTGAGCAGTTCTTC
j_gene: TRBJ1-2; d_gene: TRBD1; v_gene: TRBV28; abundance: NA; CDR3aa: CASSPRRDRGPRGYTF; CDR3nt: TGTGCCAGCAGCCCTAGGAGGGACAGGGGGCCGAGGGGCTACACCTTC
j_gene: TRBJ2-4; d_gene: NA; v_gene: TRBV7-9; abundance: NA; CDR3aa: CASSPPFRVAKNIQYF; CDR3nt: TGTGCCAGCAGCCCCCCCTTCCGAGTAGCCAAAAACATTCAGTACTTC
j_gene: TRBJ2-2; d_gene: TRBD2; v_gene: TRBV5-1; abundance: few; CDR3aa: CASSNRTSGRRGGELFF; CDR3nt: TGCGCCAGCAGCAATCGGACTAGCGGGAGAAGAGGCGGGGAGCTGTTTTTT
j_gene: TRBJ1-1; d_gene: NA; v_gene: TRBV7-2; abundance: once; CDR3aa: CASSFGLNTEAFF; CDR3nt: TGTGCCAGCAGCTTTGGGCTGAACACTGAAGCTTTCTTT
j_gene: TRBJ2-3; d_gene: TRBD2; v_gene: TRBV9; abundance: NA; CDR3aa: CASSVGGAGGPSDTQYF; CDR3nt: TGTGCCAGCAGCGTAGGGGGGGCGGGAGGGCCCTCAGATACGCAGTATTTT
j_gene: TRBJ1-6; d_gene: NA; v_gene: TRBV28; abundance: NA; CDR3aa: CASSSPLGINSPLHF; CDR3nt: TGTGCCAGCAGTTCCCCCCTCGGGATTAATTCACCCCTCCACTTT
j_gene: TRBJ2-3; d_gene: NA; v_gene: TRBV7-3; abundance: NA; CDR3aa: CASSSIGGGLTDTQYF; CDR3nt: TGTGCCAGCAGTTCGATCGGCGGGGGCCTCACAGATACGCAGTATTTT
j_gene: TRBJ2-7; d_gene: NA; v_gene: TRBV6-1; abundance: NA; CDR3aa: CASSRARDFYEQYF; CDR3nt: TGTGCCAGCAGCCGCGCTAGAGACTTTTACGAGCAGTACTTC
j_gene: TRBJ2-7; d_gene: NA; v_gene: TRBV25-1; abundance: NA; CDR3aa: CASSATGFQISYEQYF; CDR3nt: TGTGCCAGCAGTGCAACCGGGTTCCAGATCTCCTACGAGCAGTACTTC
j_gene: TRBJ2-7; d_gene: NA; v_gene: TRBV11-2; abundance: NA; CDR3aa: CASSLVEGARDTYEQYF; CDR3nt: TGTGCCAGCAGCTTAGTAGAGGGTGCCCGGGACACCTACGAGCAGTACTTC
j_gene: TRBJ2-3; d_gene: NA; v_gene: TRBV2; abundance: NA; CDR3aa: CASSDYQGLLADTQYF; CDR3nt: TGTGCCAGCAGCGATTACCAGGGCCTTCTTGCAGATACGCAGTATTTT
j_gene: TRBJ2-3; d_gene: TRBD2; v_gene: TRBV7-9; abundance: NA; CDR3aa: CASRRTSGVTDTQYF; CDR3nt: TGTGCCAGCAGACGGACTAGCGGGGTCACAGATACGCAGTATTTT
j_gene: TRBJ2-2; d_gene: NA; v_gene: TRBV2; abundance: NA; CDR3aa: CASSGGSKNTGELFF; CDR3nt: TGTGCCAGCAGTGGCGGATCGAAAAACACCGGGGAGCTGTTTTTT
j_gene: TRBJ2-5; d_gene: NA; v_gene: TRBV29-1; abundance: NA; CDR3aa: CSAFGPSGEQYF; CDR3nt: TGCAGCGCCTTCGGCCCCTCGGGGGAGCAGTACTTC
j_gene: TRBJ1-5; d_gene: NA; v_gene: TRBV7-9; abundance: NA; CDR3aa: CASSLVPGVQPQHF; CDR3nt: TGTGCCAGCAGCTTAGTTCCGGGTGTTCAGCCCCAGCATTTT
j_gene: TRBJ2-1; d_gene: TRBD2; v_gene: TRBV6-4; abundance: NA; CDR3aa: CASSVSLADYNEQFF; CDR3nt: TGTGCCAGCAGTGTGTCACTAGCGGACTACAATGAGCAGTTCTTC
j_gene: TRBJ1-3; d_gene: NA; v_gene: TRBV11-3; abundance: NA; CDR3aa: CASSSGAGAGNTIYF; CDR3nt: TGTGCCAGCAGCTCCGGGGCGGGGGCCGGAAACACCATATATTTT
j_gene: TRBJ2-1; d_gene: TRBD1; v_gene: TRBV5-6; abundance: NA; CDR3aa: CASGGQWDNEQFF; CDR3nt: TGTGCCAGCGGGGGACAGTGGGACAATGAGCAGTTCTTC
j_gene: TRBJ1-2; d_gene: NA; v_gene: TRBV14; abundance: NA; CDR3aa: CASSQEDSNYGYTF; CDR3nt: TGTGCCAGCAGCCAAGAAGACAGCAACTATGGCTACACCTTC